This T cell receptor (beta chain) appears in the sequencing data of a study of T cells in tumors after PD-1 blockade (dated by TCRdb to between 2018 and 2021). Describing the broader study: Patients with prior checkpoint blockade, systemic immunosuppressant use, or recent radiotherapy or other anti-cancer therapy within 4 weeks were excluded. Patients received pembrolizumab 200 mg every 3 weeks or cemiplimab 350 mg every 2 weeks. While on anti-PD-1 treatment, some of the patients also continued taking daily vismodegib 150 mg. On average, peripheral blood samples had some 110,000 TCR templates (range roughly 24,000-257,772) and some 35,000 unique clonotypes. Paired single-cell RNA and TCR sequencing was done in the study on site-matched tumors from patients with BCC or SCC, both before and after anti-PD-1 therapy. Bulk TCR sequencing was performed on roughly nine peripheral blood samples from about five patients to compare blood and tumor clonotypes. Clinical response was assessed using RECIST version 1.1. What the work shows at the level of the full study, not this receptor alone: Where the novel T cell clones came from was not determined, and possible sources could include lymphoid organs or rare unexpanded clones inside the tumor or in the tumor periphery. Roughly two fifths of tumor TCR clonotypes were detected in blood, and some novel exhausted tumor clones were observed in pre-treatment blood, which was taken as suggesting peripheral recruitment.

The junction carries 25 bases between V and J, which are trimmed by 9 bases and 4 bases respectively. CDR1 and CDR2, looked up from the germline V gene, are LGHNT and FRNRAP. Inclusive of the bounding cysteine and phenylalanine, the CDR3 is 17 residues long. CDR3 DNA only is kept here, 51 bases in frame from base 1. This clone has just one count. Its antigen target is currently unknown. No much larger clone is present one base from it, and per-base qualities are unavailable. Reading the label with the study, this specimen's time point is: after anti-PD-1 therapy. Genomic DNA extracted from tumor biopsies or peripheral blood was used for bulk TCRbeta sequencing, with input ranging from roughly 616 ng to 6,500 ng. Histologically proven advanced or metastatic basal or squamous cell carcinoma was present in all patients, all of whom were poor candidates for surgical resection. Of the approximately 10 patients making up the basal cell carcinoma cohort, roughly 8 underwent bulk tumor TCR sequencing.

The immunoSEQ platform was used to carry out deep TCRbeta sequencing. As for the authors' bioinformatics: For further analysis, only productive rearrangements were exported from the immunoSEQ Analyzer. Bulk TCRbeta clonotypes were assigned T cell phenotypes by matching to single-cell RNA+TCR-seq clones sharing the same TCRbeta sequence. Tumor enrichment of a clone was calculated by dividing the clone's tumor frequency by the clone's PBMC frequency, both taken from bulk TCR sequencing. GLIPH was used to sort TCRs into specificity groups, which are clusters of distinct TCRs that likely recognize common antigens through shared CDR3 motifs. Drawn from immuneACCESS, this table holds only the in-frame rearrangements with V and J called that TCRdb kept. Clones are partly lost; checked studies trace under half to an unresolved V gene and leave the rest unexplained. V and J calls plus clone size are reproduced from that table; the DNA served to infer D and trimming. This sample comprises nearly 25,000 clones, nearly 85% of them detected only once. The ten most abundant clones make up roughly an eighth of the sample.

The TCR was taken from a human donor with basal cell carcinoma. Recombination connected TRBV12-5 to TRBJ2-1; the D gene is possibly TRBD1 or TRBD2, each agreeing over 6 bases. Sequencing used PBMCs, obtained after anti-PD-1 treatment. The CDR3 protein: CASEDNKGGGRYNEQFF. Read as DNA, the sequence is TGTGCTAGCGAGGACAACAAAGGGGGAGGCAGATACAATGAGCAGTTCTTC.